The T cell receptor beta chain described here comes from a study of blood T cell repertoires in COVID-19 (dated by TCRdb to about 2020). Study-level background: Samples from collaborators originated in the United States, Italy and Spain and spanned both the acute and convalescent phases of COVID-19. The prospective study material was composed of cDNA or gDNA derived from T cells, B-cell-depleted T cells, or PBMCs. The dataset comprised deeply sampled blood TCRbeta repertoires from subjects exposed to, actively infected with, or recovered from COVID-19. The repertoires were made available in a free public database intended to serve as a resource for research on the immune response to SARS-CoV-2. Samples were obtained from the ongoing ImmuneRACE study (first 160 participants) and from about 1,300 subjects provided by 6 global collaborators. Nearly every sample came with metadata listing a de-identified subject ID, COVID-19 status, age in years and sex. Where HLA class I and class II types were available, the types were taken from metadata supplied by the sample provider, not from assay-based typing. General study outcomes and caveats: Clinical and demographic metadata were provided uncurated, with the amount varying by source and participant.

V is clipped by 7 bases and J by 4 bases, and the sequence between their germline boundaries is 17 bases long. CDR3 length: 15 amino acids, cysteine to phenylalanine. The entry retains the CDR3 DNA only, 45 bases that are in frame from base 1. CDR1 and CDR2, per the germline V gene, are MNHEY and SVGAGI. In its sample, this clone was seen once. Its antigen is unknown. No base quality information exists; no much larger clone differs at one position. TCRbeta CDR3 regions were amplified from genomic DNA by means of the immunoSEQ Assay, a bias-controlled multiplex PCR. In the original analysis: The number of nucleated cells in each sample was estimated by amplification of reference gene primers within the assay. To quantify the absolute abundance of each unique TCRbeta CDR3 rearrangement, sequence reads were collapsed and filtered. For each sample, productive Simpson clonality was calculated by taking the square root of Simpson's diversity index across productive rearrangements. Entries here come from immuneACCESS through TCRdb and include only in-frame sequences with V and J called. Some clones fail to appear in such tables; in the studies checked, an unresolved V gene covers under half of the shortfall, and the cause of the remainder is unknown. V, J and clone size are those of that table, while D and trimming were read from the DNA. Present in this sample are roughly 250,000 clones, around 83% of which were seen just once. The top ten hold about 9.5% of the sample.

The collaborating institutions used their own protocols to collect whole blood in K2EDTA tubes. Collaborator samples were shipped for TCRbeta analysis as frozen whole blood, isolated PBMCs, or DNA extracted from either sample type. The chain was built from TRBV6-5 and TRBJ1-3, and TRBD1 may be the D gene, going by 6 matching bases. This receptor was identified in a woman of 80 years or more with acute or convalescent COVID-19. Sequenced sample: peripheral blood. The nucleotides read TGTGCCAGCATCCTGACTCAGGGGTCCGGAAACACCATATATTTT. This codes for CASILTQGSGNTIYF.